A selection of T cell receptor beta chains follows, all from one sample in a study of T cells in Graves' hyperthyroidism and ophthalmopathy. TCRdb independently ran MiXCR on the multiplex PCR reads; one entry per CDR3 protein. Of about 480,000 distinct CDR3 sequences listed, approximately 25% are singletons. The sample taken for sequencing was blood. These receptors originate from a woman aged 30 to 39 with Graves' ophthalmopathy. Both conserved end residues are trimmed from each CDR3.

v_gene	j_gene	CDR3aa
TRBV3-1	TRBJ1-5	ASSQGDYSNQPQH
TRBV19	TRBJ1-1	ASRSWDRQNTEAF
TRBV14	TRBJ1-5	ASSRTPGTLY
TRBV24-1	TRBJ2-7	ATSDSAGRAGEQY
TRBV12-3/TRBV12-4	TRBJ2-2	ASILGQNTGELF
TRBV7-3	TRBJ2-4	ASSSRGSPKNIKY
TRBV28	TRBJ2-2	ASNPPGQGNTGELF
TRBV6-1	TRBJ1-2	ASSTPGRAFYGYT
TRBV5-1	TRBJ2-4	ASSLEEPQRNIQY
TRBV12-3/TRBV12-4	TRBJ1-1	ASSLRGEAF
TRBV24-1	TRBJ1-1	ATSDPLFLGTGGAEAF
TRBV11-2	TRBJ1-1	ASSSNTGGGNRVTEAF
TRBV9	TRBJ2-5	ASSVGDYLKSRGETQY
TRBV11-3	TRBJ1-1	ASSLGQNSEAF
TRBV25-1	TRBJ2-7	ASSEYEGRRGKNEQY
TRBV4-2	TRBJ1-1	ASSQDRGGLTEAF
TRBV12-3/TRBV12-4	TRBJ2-4	ASSAIRANIQY
TRBV7-2	TRBJ2-7	ASSLARDRRNYEQY
TRBV6-2/TRBV6-3	TRBJ1-5	ASSYTQVYNQPQH
TRBV18	TRBJ1-1	ASSPGQALNTEAF
TRBV6-5	TRBJ1-3	ASSTDRGNTIY
TRBV27	TRBJ2-2	ASSKRGRGTGELF
TRBV12-3/TRBV12-4	TRBJ2-7	ASSLTGGPDEQY
TRBV6-1	TRBJ2-2	ASSVELTGELF
TRBV29-1	TRBJ1-1	SVVSDSLNTEAF
TRBV2	TRBJ1-6	ASSSTGGLTPLL
TRBV15	TRBJ1-1	ATSRETGGDTEAF
TRBV10-1	TRBJ2-7	ASSEVPRGEKQY
TRBV5-1	TRBJ2-7	ASHRDRATYEQY
TRBV27	TRBJ1-1	ASRDGQGQKAF